This passage covers 5 T cell receptor beta chains from one sample sequenced in a study of blood T cell repertoires in COVID-19 (dated by TCRdb to between 2020 and 2021). Library creation used the immunoSEQ multiplex PCR assay. As stored in TCRdb, this immuneACCESS dataset retains in-frame rearrangements with V and J assigned. A fraction of the clones does not appear; measured against another copy, unresolved V genes explain less than half of the discrepancy, and the remainder lacks a known reason. In this sample the table shows about 110,000 clones, under 85% of which occur a single time. Of the sample, around 15% is held by the ten largest clones. Specimen: peripheral blood. The receptors here all came from a woman in her fifties or sixties with acute or convalescent COVID-19.

The V call is TRBV19, the J call TRBJ2-1; TRBD2 agrees at 10 bases. J gave up 9 bases and V 4 bases, and 3 bases lay outside the gene matches. The CDR3 is made up of 13 amino acids. Germline CDR1 LNHDA, CDR2 SQIVND (reference sequence). CDR3 protein: CASSTSGSTEQFF. CDR3 DNA sequence: TGTGCCAGTAGTACTAGCGGGAGCACTGAGCAGTTCTTC.

The chain links TRBV18 to TRBJ1-3; D perhaps matches TRBD1 (5 bases). V lost 5 bases, J lost 0 bases, and 14 bases lay in between. Per the germline V gene, CDR1 is KGHSH and CDR2 is LQKENI. This CDR3 is 16 amino acids long. CDR3 DNA sequence: TGTGCCAGCTCATTTACGACAGACACCTCTGGAAACACCATATATTTT. Its translation is CASSFTTDTSGNTIYF.

The chain joins TRBV7-9 to TRBJ1-2; D is perhaps TRBD1 (6 bases). The V end lost 1 base, the J end lost 4 bases, and 19 bases lay between the germline ends. The germline gives CDR1 SEHNR, CDR2 FQNEAQ (reference sequence). This CDR3 is 17 amino acids long. DNA for the CDR3: TGTGCCAGCAGCTTAGGCAGGGGCGGAAATTACGCCTATGGCTACACCTTC. Translated, it gives CASSLGRGGNYAYGYTF.

J is TRBJ1-4 and V is TRBV7-9; D remains unclear. The CDR3 is made up of 13 amino acids. Trimming pared 3 bases from V and 8 bases from J, leaving 10 bases between. CDR1 is SEHNR, CDR2 FQNEAQ, per germline (reference sequence). CDR3 DNA: TGTGCCAGCAGCTTTAACCCGGGGGAAAAACTGTTTTTT. It specifies CASSFNPGEKLFF.

The chain links TRBV5-1 to TRBJ1-4; 9 nucleotides line up with TRBD1. Germline values: CDR1 SGHRS, CDR2 YFSETQ. This CDR3 has 16 amino acids. The J segment lost 3 bases and the V segment lost 4 bases, leaving 7 bases of the junction unmatched. CDR3 sequence: CASSPRDREANEKLFF. The CDR3 nucleotides are TGCGCCAGCAGCCCCCGGGACAGGGAAGCTAATGAAAAACTGTTTTTT.